This entry concerns a single T cell receptor (beta chain). The data are from a study of T cells expressing NK-cell markers. Looking at the study overall: It was sorted CD3+CD56+NKG2C+, CD3+CD56+NKG2C- and CD3+CD56-NKG2C+ T cells that supplied the TCR beta repertoires.

CDR1 is MGHRA and CDR2 is YSYEKL in the germline V gene. The CDR3 runs 13 residues. After re-calling the 5' RACE reads, TCRdb lists one entry per CDR3 protein, DNA absent. This repertoire includes 500,000 or so distinct CDR3 sequences. This clonotype was sampled from a man in his late teens or twenties in good health. The chain employs TRBV4-1 and TRBJ2-5; with no DNA, the TCRdb D assignment of TRBD2 cannot be verified. The specimen was blood T cells: a sorted CD56 or NKG2C T cell subset, CD4+ or CD8+ T cells, or bulk PBMC T cells (not recorded which). CDR3 protein: CASSQRGVETQYF.